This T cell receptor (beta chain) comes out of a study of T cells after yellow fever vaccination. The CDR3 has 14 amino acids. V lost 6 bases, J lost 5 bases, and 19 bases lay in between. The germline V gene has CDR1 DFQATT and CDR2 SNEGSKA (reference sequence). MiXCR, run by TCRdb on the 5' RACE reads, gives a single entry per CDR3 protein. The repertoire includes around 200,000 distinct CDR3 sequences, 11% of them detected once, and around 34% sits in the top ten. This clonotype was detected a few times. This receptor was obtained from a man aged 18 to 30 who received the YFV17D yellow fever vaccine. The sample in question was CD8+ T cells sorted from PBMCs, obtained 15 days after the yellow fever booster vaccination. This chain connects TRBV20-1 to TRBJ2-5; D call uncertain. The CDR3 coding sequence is TGCAGTGCCGGGCTCTCGCGTAGATCGGAGACCCAGTACTTC. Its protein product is CSAGLSRRSETQYF.